This entry describes one T cell receptor (beta chain). What it recognizes is unknown. Generated by immunoSEQ multiplex PCR, the TCRdb table keeps only in-frame clones and is missing some. The data contain nearly 35,000 clones, approximately 84% of them seen just once; the ten biggest clones take up approximately 9.9%. CDR3 length: 14 residues. The germline V gene has CDR1 MDHEN and CDR2 SYDVKM. The V gene end was trimmed by 7 bases and the J gene end by 3 bases; junction bases not matched to a gene: 5. The entry originates in a study of T cell responses to AZD1222 COVID-19 vaccine. Study-wide points: Reportedly, close to half of spike-specific TCRs are directed against unmutated variant regions. After the peak T cell response, and only then, were repertoires sampled. At baseline, seropositivity was found in only 5 to 7 AZD1222 recipients. Spike-specific TCR depth and breadth grew after two AZD1222 doses.

The chain combines TRBV28 with TRBJ2-3; 9 nucleotides match TRBD1. The sample here was peripheral blood, taken 28 days after the second AZD1222 dose. The TCR comes from an adult who received the AZD1222 COVID-19 vaccine. The CDR3 protein is CASTTGQGTDTQYF. As DNA, the CDR3 is TGTGCCAGCACAACCGGACAGGGGACAGATACGCAGTATTTT.